The sequence of this TCR beta chain was determined in a study of neurological immune-mediated disorders (dated by TCRdb to about 2019). Turning to the overall study: Using UMI-based sequencing, the study compared peripheral blood TCR-beta repertoires from patients with HTLV-I-associated myelopathy (HAM/TSP), patients with multiple sclerosis, and healthy controls. Technical triplicate libraries were sequenced so that the variability in frequency of each individual clone could be precisely calculated. The 106 TCR-beta libraries covered PBMC samples along with longitudinal samples, technical triplicates, and paired sorted CD4+ and CD8+ T-cell subsets. The cohort included some 68 subjects: 14 with HAM/TSP, roughly 34 with multiple sclerosis, and roughly 20 healthy controls. Study-wide conclusions, independent of this receptor: Expanded clones from different subjects shared no identical CDR3 amino acid sequences, which suggests that TCR-beta repertoires were private in all groups. TCR clonal expansion was highest in HAM/TSP patients and lowest in MS patients, with MS patients falling below even healthy controls.

Comment on this clonotype: Its antigen is unknown. Base qualities were left out, and no much larger clone turns up one base away.

To synthesize cDNA, template-switch 5'RACE was performed with a primer carrying a 10-nucleotide random unique molecular identifier so that each TCR transcript was tagged. Each sequencing run produced over 160 million TCR-beta sequences covering 15-18 subjects. Total RNA was extracted with the RNeasy kit. Using the KAPA Real-time Library Amplification kit, TCR-beta VDJ regions were amplified with primers for the TCR constant region and the 5'RACE anchor. Sample indexes and Illumina adaptors were added in a first PCR, after which library yield was increased in a second PCR. After purification with Ampure beads, the TCR product of roughly 650 bp was size-selected on a 2% E-gel SizeSelection system. Before pooling, library quality was assessed on a Bioanalyzer, concentration was determined with Qubit, and library quantification was performed with the Kapa Library Quantification kit. An Illumina HiSeq 2500 sequenced the libraries paired-end 2 x 150 bp. To increase sequence diversity, about 23-30% phiX was spiked into each library pool. As for the authors' bioinformatics: Quality-filtered reads were processed with the UMI-based MiGEC pipeline, which removed over 75% of raw TCR sequences during error correction. VDJ genes were aligned to IMGT germline references, and each clonotype was defined by a unique CDR3 amino acid sequence together with V-J genes. VDJtools evaluated clonal expansion, Shannon diversity and CDR3 relatedness (CalcPairwiseDistances, ClusterSamples); CLCbio workbench built phylogenetic trees. Using coefficient-of-variation modelling across technical triplicates, the study counted a clone as expanded if it had at least 8 unique UMIs. The raw public data were reprocessed by TCRdb itself: fastp quality trimming at Q25, MiXCR clonotype calling, in-frame beta chains only. A single entry per CDR3 protein holds the most common genes and DNA from its merged rows. For this entry, the V and J calls and clone size follow TCRdb and not the study's own pipeline. The sample includes about 59,000 distinct CDR3 sequences, with around 24% observed a single time. The top ten clonotypes cover 3.5% to 5.5% of the sample.

The time point label on this specimen signifies: technical triplicate 2. Libraries from unsorted PBMCs were made from 2 million PBMCs kept in RNAlater at -80 degrees C until RNA extraction. Peripheral blood was subjected to Ficoll-Hypaque density gradient centrifugation to isolate PBMCs, which were then cryopreserved in liquid nitrogen. V is shortened by 3 bases, J by 7 bases, and the region joining them spans 12 bases. Including the terminal cysteine and phenylalanine, the CDR3 comprises 14 residues. Kept here is only the CDR3 DNA, which spans 42 bases and is read in frame from base 1. CDR1 and CDR2 are drawn from the germline V gene (reference sequence): LGHDT, YNNKEL.

In this chain, TRBV3-1 is recombined with TRBJ2-2, with TRBD1 tentatively as D gene (6 bases match). The sequencing sample was made of PBMCs. This clonotype originated in a man aged 60 to 75 with HTLV-1-associated myelopathy (HAM/TSP). The DNA sequence is given as TGTGCCAGCAGCCAGGGGCAGGGGATCGGGGAGCTGTTTTTT. The resulting protein is CASSQGQGIGELFF.